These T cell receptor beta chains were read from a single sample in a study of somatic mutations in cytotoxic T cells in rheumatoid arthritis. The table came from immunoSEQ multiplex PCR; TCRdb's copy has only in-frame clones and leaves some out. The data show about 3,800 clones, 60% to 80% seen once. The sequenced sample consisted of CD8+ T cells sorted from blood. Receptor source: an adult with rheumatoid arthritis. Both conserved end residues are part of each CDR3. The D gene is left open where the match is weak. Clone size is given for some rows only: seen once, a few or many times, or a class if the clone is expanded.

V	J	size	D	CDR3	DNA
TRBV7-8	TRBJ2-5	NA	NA	CASSLLRTVQETQYF	TGTGCCAGCAGCTTATTGAGGACAGTCCAAGAGACCCAGTACTTC
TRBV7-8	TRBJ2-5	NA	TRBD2	CASSLAGGQETQYF	TGTGCCAGCAGTCTAGCGGGGGGGCAGGAGACCCAGTACTTC
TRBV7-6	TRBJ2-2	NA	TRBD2	CASRPTSGDFTGELFF	TGTGCCAGCAGACCAACTAGCGGGGACTTCACCGGGGAGCTGTTTTTT
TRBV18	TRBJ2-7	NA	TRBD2	CASSPGREGQPEQYF	TGTGCCAGCTCACCGGGTCGGGAGGGCCAGCCAGAGCAGTACTTC
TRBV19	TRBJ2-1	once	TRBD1	CASASGQGLHNEQFF	TGTGCCAGTGCCTCGGGACAGGGGCTCCACAATGAGCAGTTCTTC
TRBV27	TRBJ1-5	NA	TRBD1	CASSLRKGANQPQHF	TGTGCCAGCAGTTTAAGGAAGGGGGCGAATCAGCCCCAGCATTTT
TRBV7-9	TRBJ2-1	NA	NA	CASSPPQGGPRGNEQFF	TGTGCCAGCAGCCCGCCCCAAGGGGGCCCACGGGGGAATGAGCAGTTCTTC
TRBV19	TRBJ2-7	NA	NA	CASSIGADEQYF	TGTGCCAGTAGTATAGGGGCAGACGAGCAGTACTTC
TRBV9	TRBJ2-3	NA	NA	CASSPRTSTDTQYF	TGTGCCAGCAGCCCGCGGACTAGCACAGATACGCAGTATTTT
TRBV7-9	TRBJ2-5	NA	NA	CASSLNFQETQYF	TGTGCCAGCAGCTTAAATTTCCAAGAGACCCAGTACTTC
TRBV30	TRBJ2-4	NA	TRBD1	CAWSKGQWDIQYF	TGTGCCTGGAGCAAGGGACAGTGGGACATTCAGTACTTC
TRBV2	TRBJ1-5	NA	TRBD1	CASSDPGQGSHQPQHF	TGTGCCAGCAGTGATCCGGGACAGGGAAGTCATCAGCCCCAGCATTTT
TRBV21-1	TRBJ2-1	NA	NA	CASSKVLCYGQGGCNEQFF	TGTGCCAGCAGCAAAGTATTGTGTTATGGACAGGGTGGCTGCAATGAGCAGTTCTTC
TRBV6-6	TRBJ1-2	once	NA	CASSYSTAGGYTF	TGTGCCAGCAGTTACTCCACAGCGGGCGGCTACACCTTC
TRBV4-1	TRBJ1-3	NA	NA	CASSPHSSSGNTIYF	TGCGCCAGCAGCCCCCACAGCTCCTCTGGAAACACCATATATTTT
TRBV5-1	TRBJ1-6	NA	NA	CASSLGGGESNSPLHF	TGCGCCAGCAGCTTGGGGGGGGGTGAAAGTAATTCACCCCTCCACTTT
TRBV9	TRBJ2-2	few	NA	CASSRDGVAGELFF	TGTGCCAGCAGCCGTGATGGGGTAGCCGGGGAGCTGTTTTTT
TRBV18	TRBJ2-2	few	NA	CASSPNEGEDTGELFF	TGTGCCAGCTCACCAAACGAGGGAGAGGACACCGGGGAGCTGTTTTTT
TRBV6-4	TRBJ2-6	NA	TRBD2	CASSDSGGDGANVLTF	TGTGCCAGCAGTGATTCCGGGGGGGATGGGGCCAACGTCCTGACTTTC
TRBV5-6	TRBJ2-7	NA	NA	CASSLGSSYEQYF	TGTGCCAGCAGCTTGGGCAGCTCCTACGAGCAGTACTTC
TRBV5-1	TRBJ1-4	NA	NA	CASSTDSYEKLFF	TGCGCCAGCAGCACGGACAGCTATGAAAAACTGTTTTTT
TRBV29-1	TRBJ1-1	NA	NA	CSVEGVGGGEAFF	TGCAGCGTTGAAGGGGTTGGAGGGGGTGAAGCTTTCTTT
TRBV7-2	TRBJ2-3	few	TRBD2	CASSLGLAGGISTDTQYF	TGTGCCAGCAGCTTAGGGCTAGCGGGAGGGATTTCGACAGATACGCAGTATTTT
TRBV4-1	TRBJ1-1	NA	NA	CASSPLLAKMNTEAFF	TGCGCCAGCAGCCCACTTTTGGCAAAAATGAACACTGAAGCTTTCTTT
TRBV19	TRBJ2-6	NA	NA	CASRTGSFSGANVLTF	TGTGCCAGTAGGACGGGCTCCTTCTCTGGGGCCAACGTCCTGACTTTC
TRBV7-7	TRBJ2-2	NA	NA	CASSLSRKEIGNTGELFF	TGTGCTAGCAGCTTAAGCAGAAAGGAAATCGGGAACACCGGGGAGCTGTTTTTT
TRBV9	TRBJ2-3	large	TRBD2	CASSPSGGAGTQYF	TGTGCCAGCAGCCCTAGCGGGGGGGCGGGTACGCAGTATTTT
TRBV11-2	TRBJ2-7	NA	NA	CASSLVAGFAYEQYF	TGTGCCAGCAGCTTAGTGGCAGGCTTCGCCTACGAGCAGTACTTC
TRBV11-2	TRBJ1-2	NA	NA	CASSLSVTGNYGYTF	TGTGCCAGCAGCTTAAGCGTTACAGGGAACTATGGCTACACCTTC
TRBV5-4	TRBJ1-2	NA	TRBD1	CASSTQGALGYTF	TGTGCCAGCAGCACACAGGGGGCGTTGGGCTACACCTTC
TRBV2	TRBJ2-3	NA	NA	CASSEDYENTDTQYF	TGTGCCAGCAGTGAAGACTATGAAAACACAGATACGCAGTATTTT
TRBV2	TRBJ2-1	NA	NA	CASSEGRGSKYNEQFF	TGTGCCAGCAGTGAAGGGAGGGGGAGCAAATACAATGAGCAGTTCTTC
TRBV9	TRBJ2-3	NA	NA	CASTLGLPRTDTQYF	TGTGCCAGCACCCTCGGACTACCCCGTACAGATACGCAGTATTTT
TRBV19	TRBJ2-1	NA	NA	CASSIGGIGQFF	TGTGCCAGTAGTATAGGGGGCATTGGGCAGTTCTTC
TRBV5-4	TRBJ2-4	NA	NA	CASSFGGSQNIQYF	TGTGCCAGCAGCTTCGGGGGCAGTCAAAACATTCAGTACTTC
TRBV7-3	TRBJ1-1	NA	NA	CASSLGWGEAFF	TGTGCCAGCAGCTTAGGGTGGGGTGAAGCTTTCTTT
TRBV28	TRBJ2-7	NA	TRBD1	CASSIPGTGPRF	TGTGCCAGCAGCATCCCCGGGACAGGGCCCCGTTTC
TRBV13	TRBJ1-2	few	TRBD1	CASSLGTGNYGYTF	TGTGCCAGCAGCTTAGGGACAGGGAACTATGGCTACACCTTC
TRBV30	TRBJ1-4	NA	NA	CAWSADPFNEKLFF	TGTGCCTGGAGTGCGGATCCTTTCAATGAAAAACTGTTTTTT
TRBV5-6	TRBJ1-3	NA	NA	CASSLGNSGNTIYF	TGTGCCAGCAGCTTGGGCAACTCTGGAAACACCATATATTTT
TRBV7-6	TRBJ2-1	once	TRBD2	CASSLSATSGTEQFF	TGTGCCAGCAGCCTATCCGCGACTAGCGGGACTGAGCAGTTCTTC
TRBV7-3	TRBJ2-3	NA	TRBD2	CASSLNGLGASGSTDTQYF	TGTGCCAGCAGCTTAAACGGGCTGGGCGCTAGCGGGAGTACAGATACGCAGTATTTT
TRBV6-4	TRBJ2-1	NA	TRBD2	CASSDGGEPYNEQFF	TGTGCCAGCAGTGACGGGGGGGAGCCCTACAATGAGCAGTTCTTC
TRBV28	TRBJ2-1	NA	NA	CASSDVGSYNEQFF	TGTGCCAGCAGTGACGTCGGCTCCTACAATGAGCAGTTCTTC
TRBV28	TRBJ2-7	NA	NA	CASSHPREGEREQYF	TGTGCCAGCAGTCATCCCCGGGAAGGAGAGAGGGAGCAGTACTTC
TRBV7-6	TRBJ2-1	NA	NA	CASSQMGGPRDEQFF	TGTGCCAGCAGCCAGATGGGGGGCCCTCGAGATGAGCAGTTCTTC
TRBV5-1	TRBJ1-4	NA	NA	CASSLRRGDEKLFF	TGCGCCAGCAGCTTGCGCAGGGGTGATGAAAAACTGTTTTTT
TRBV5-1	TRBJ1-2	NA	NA	CASSFRGTGSWGLKDGYTF	TGCGCCAGCAGCTTCCGGGGAACAGGGTCATGGGGATTAAAGGATGGCTACACCTTC
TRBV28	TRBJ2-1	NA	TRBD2	CASRSHPLAGAQFF	TGTGCCAGCCGTTCGCATCCCCTAGCGGGGGCCCAGTTCTTC